This T cell receptor beta chain was captured in a study of T cell repertoires in cytomegalovirus infection. Study-wide context: Through public TCR beta signatures, both CMV infection and matching HLA type were indicated. Overall study findings and caveats: Carriage of CMV together with the relevant HLA was identifiable through cumulative public TCR beta family frequency. Predominance within the ex vivo response was attributable to HLA-C-restricted CMV-specific TCR beta clonotypes.

MiXCR was run by TCRdb on the reads, yielding one entry per CDR3 protein. The sample has 450,000 to 550,000 distinct CDR3 sequences; 16% are singletons. Concerning this clonotype itself: Its specificity is unknown.

The CDR3 runs to 16 residues. CDR1 is SNHLY, CDR2 FYNNEI, per germline. J lost 1 base, V lost 6 bases, and 6 bases had no gene match. Sequenced material: CD8+ T cells from PBMCs. The receptor was isolated from a human donor in good health (CMV status not recorded). Some clones in this sample may be carry-over from other donors' samples. The chain employs TRBV2 and TRBJ2-2; 9 bases are a match to TRBD2. The DNA for the CDR3 is TGTGCCAGCAGGGACCGCGGGGGGGAGAACACCGGGGAGCTGTTTTTT. Protein: CASRDRGGENTGELFF.